The 20 T cell receptor beta chains listed next were all sequenced from one sample in a study of blood T cell repertoires in COVID-19. The method was immunoSEQ multiplex PCR; TCRdb's version includes in-frame clones alone and lacks a portion of them. The sample yields about 150,000 clones, 80% to 90% seen once. The specimen sequenced was peripheral blood. Every receptor here comes from a woman between 45 and 60 years old in a cohort sampled during active or convalescent COVID-19.

This chain links TRBV18 with TRBJ1-5, with no clear D. In germline, CDR1 is KGHSH, CDR2 LQKENI. The CDR3 sequence is 16 residues long. V lost 6 bases and J 4 bases, leaving 19 bases between the germline ends. The CDR3, as DNA: TGTGCCAGCTCCCGGTCAGGAATAGTTGGGAATCAGCCCCAGCATTTT. Amino acid sequence: CASSRSGIVGNQPQHF.

J is TRBJ2-4 and V is TRBV6-6; D is undetermined. Germline CDR1 is MNHNY and CDR2 is SVGAGI (reference sequence). This CDR3 is 13 amino acids long. Deletions cut 0 bases from V and 8 bases from J, with 8 bases between. The CDR3 is CASSYSLADIQYF. CDR3 sequence (DNA): TGTGCCAGCAGTTACTCGCTCGCGGACATTCAGTACTTC.

V usage is TRBV5-5 and J usage is TRBJ1-2; D is unclear. Germline CDR1 SGHKS, CDR2 YYEKEE (reference sequence). The CDR3 has 13 residues. With 0 bases removed from V and 4 bases from J, the gap between germline ends came to 7 bases. CDR3 in amino acids: CASSLGQSYGYTF. The CDR3 DNA reads TGTGCCAGCAGCTTGGGGCAGTCCTATGGCTACACCTTC.

The chain couples TRBV3-1 (or the pseudogene TRBV3-2) to TRBJ2-7, with 10 bases fitting TRBD2. CDR1 LGHDT and CDR2 YNNKEL come from the germline V gene (reference sequence). CDR3 length equals 15 residues. Losses at the gene ends were 4 bases for V and 2 bases for J; bases not matched to a gene: 5. For the CDR3, the DNA is TGTGCCAGCAGCCTGCAGCGGGGGGGGACCTACGAGCAGTACTTC. It specifies CASSLQRGGTYEQYF.

DNA of the CDR3: TGTGCCAGCAGCGGGACAGGGTTTACCTATGGCTACACCTTC. The encoded protein is CASSGTGFTYGYTF. The gene calls are TRBV2 and TRBJ1-2; 9 bases match TRBD1. Trimming at V came to 6 bases and at J to 4 bases, leaving 6 bases not matched to a gene. This CDR3 region has 14 residues. Germline CDR1 is SNHLY and CDR2 is FYNNEI.

The chain uses TRBV19 and TRBJ1-1, with 7 nucleotides matching TRBD1. Per the germline V gene, CDR1 is LNHDA and CDR2 is SQIVND (reference sequence). The CDR3 loop spans 15 amino acids. The V and J ends lost 3 bases and 0 bases, in that order; junction bases with no gene match: 4. CDR3 in DNA: TGTGCCAGTAGTATCTCAGGGGGAGTGAACACTGAAGCTTTCTTT. This encodes CASSISGGVNTEAFF.

V gene TRBV19 combines with J gene TRBJ1-6, with D perhaps matching TRBD1 (5 bases). The germline V gene encodes CDR1 LNHDA and CDR2 SQIVND (reference sequence). V lost 0 bases to trimming and J lost 10 bases, with 19 bases between them. The CDR3 loop spans 17 amino acids. CDR3 nucleotides: TGTGCCAGTAGTATAGATCGTCCCGGGACTAGGCGGTCACCCCTCCACTTT. This encodes CASSIDRPGTRRSPLHF.

The rearrangement links TRBV20-1 to TRBJ1-6; 7 bases are shared with TRBD1. V lost 3 bases and J lost 7; bases outside the gene matches: 6. Germline V gene lookup returns CDR1 DFQATT and CDR2 SNEGSKA (reference sequence). The CDR3 extends over 14 amino acids. Here the CDR3 reads CSASKGAGNSPLHF. DNA of the CDR3: TGCAGTGCTAGTAAGGGGGCCGGGAATTCACCCCTCCACTTT.

The chain combines TRBV9 with TRBJ2-2; D call uncertain. Germline CDR1 is SGDLS and CDR2 is YYNGEE. With 0 bases removed from V and 2 bases from J, the gap between germline ends came to 8 bases. The CDR3 loop spans 15 amino acids. CDR3 coding DNA: TGTGCCAGCAGCGTAGGTCCCCAAAACACCGGGGAGCTGTTTTTT. Translation gives CASSVGPQNTGELFF.

V usage is TRBV7-2 and J usage is TRBJ2-3; D gene unclear. The CDR3 length is 17 residues. CDR1 SGHTA and CDR2 FQGNSA come from the germline V gene. The V and J ends lost 5 bases and 0 bases respectively, with 18 bases between them. The CDR3 is CASSHQAMIRSTDTQYF. CDR3 sequence (DNA): TGTGCCAGCAGCCACCAGGCAATGATCCGTAGCACAGATACGCAGTATTTT.

The chain recombines TRBV30 with TRBJ1-2; D call uncertain. Per germline, CDR1 GTSNPN and CDR2 SVGIG (reference sequence). V was clipped by 3 bases and J by 7 bases, with 9 bases between them. The length of the CDR3 is 11 residues. CDR3: CAWRVGGGYTF. In DNA, the CDR3 is TGTGCCTGGAGGGTCGGCGGTGGCTACACCTTC.

This clone has only one observation. V and J are TRBV29-1 and TRBJ2-3, with 7 bases identical to TRBD1. V was clipped by 1 base and J by 3 bases; unmatched bases: 4. The CDR3 loop spans 14 amino acids. Germline V CDR1 and CDR2: SQVTM, ANQGSEA. The CDR3 spells CSVEVGQWTDTQYF. DNA for the CDR3: TGCAGCGTTGAAGTGGGACAGTGGACAGATACGCAGTATTTT.

The chain has TRBV5-5 and TRBJ2-1; 7 positions agree with TRBD1. Trimming at V came to 1 base and at J to 5 bases, leaving 6 bases not matched to a gene. This CDR3 is built from 15 residues. The germline V gene encodes CDR1 SGHKS and CDR2 YYEKEE (reference sequence). The CDR3 nucleotides read TGTGCCAGCAGCTTGACGGGACAGCAAAACAATGAGCAGTTCTTC. Translated, it gives CASSLTGQQNNEQFF.

This chain connects TRBV10-3 to TRBJ2-3; 12 nucleotides agree with TRBD1. J lost 3 bases, V lost 0 bases, and 7 bases had no gene match. CDR1 and CDR2 (germline): ENHRY, SYGVKD. This CDR3 comprises 18 residues. In nucleotides, the CDR3 is TGTGCCATCAGTGAGTCGTTGGGACAGGGGGCGCTTACAGATACGCAGTATTTT. Its translation: CAISESLGQGALTDTQYF.

This sequence joins TRBV24-1 and TRBJ2-5; 7 bases match TRBD1. CDR3 size: 13 residues. V shed 7 bases and J 5 bases; nucleotides not matched to a gene: 6. The V gene's germline CDR1 is KGHDR and CDR2 SFDVKD. The CDR3 sequence: CATSDRAHETQYF. CDR3 nucleotides: TGTGCCACCAGCGACAGGGCGCACGAGACCCAGTACTTC.

The J gene is TRBJ1-5, the V gene TRBV19; 10 nucleotides line up with TRBD1. CDR3 size: 16 residues. The germline V gene encodes CDR1 LNHDA and CDR2 SQIVND (reference sequence). The J segment lost 4 bases and the V segment lost 5 bases, leaving 8 bases of the junction unmatched. The DNA of the CDR3 is TGTGCCAGTAGTTCCCGACAGGGGGCAACGAATCAGCCCCAGCATTTT. Translating it yields CASSSRQGATNQPQHF.

This sequence joins TRBV6-1 and TRBJ2-3; D gene ambiguous. Trimming removed 2 bases at V and 4 bases at J, with 13 bases between. CDR3 length: 15 amino acids. CDR1 MNHNS and CDR2 SASEGT come from the germline V gene. The CDR3 reads CASSEPSVAPDTQYF. The CDR3 DNA follows: TGTGCCAGCAGTGAACCCAGCGTGGCTCCAGATACGCAGTATTTT.

The gene calls are TRBV5-5 and TRBJ2-7; no firm D call. Germline V gene data show CDR1 as SGHKS and CDR2 as YYEKEE (reference sequence). The CDR3 spans 12 residues. Trimming cost V 0 bases and J 5 bases, with 6 bases left between them. The DNA for the CDR3 is TGTGCCAGCAGCTTGGTGGGCGACGAGCAGTACTTC. This sequence encodes CASSLVGDEQYF. Looking up the rest from reference TRBV5-5 and TRBJ2-7 gives the full variable domain: DAGVTQSPTHLIKTRGQQVTLRCSPISGHKSVSWYQQVLGQGPQFIFQYYEKEERGRGNFPDRFSARQFPNYSSELNVNALLLGDSALYLCASSLVGDEQYFGPGTRLTVT.

The V and J genes are TRBV10-3 and TRBJ1-5; no definite D call. The CDR3 consists of 14 residues. V gave up 0 bases and J gave up 5 bases, with 8 bases separating them. Germline loops: CDR1 ENHRY, CDR2 SYGVKD. The CDR3 is CAISESRVDQPQHF. CDR3 nucleotides: TGTGCCATCAGTGAGTCACGGGTGGATCAGCCCCAGCATTTT.

The rearrangement uses TRBV5-1 and TRBJ1-1; tentatively, D is TRBD1 (5 bases). CDR1 SGHRS and CDR2 YFSETQ come from the germline V gene. The CDR3 extends over 14 amino acids. Trimming left V 3 bases short and J 8 bases short, with 17 bases between. The DNA for the CDR3 is TGCGCCAGCAGCTCGCTCCGGGGGAGAAGCGAAGCTTTCTTT. It specifies CASSSLRGRSEAFF.